The 28 T cell receptor beta chains in this list originate from one sample, sequenced in a study of T cell repertoires in cytomegalovirus infection. In TCRdb, the reads were re-called with MiXCR into one record per CDR3 protein. Altogether almost 500,000 distinct CDR3 sequences are present, 11% being singletons, with the ten largest covering 10%. Sequences were obtained from PBMCs. Receptors were obtained from a human donor in good health (CMV status not recorded). Some clones in this sample may be carry-over from other donors' samples.

The table lists this clonotype with many counts. This sequence joins TRBV7-3 and TRBJ1-6; D is unresolved. This CDR3 spans 15 amino acids. Germline CDR1 SGHTA, CDR2 FQGTGA. V was clipped by 4 bases and J by 6 bases, with 13 bases between them. The DNA of the CDR3 is TGTGCCAGCAGCTCAACCGGGTCTAGTAATTCACCCCTCCACTTT. Translated, it gives CASSSTGSSNSPLHF.

This clonotype has at least ten counts. J is TRBJ2-3 and V is TRBV19; TRBD2 agrees at 7 bases. The germline V gene encodes CDR1 LNHDA and CDR2 SQIVND (reference sequence). The CDR3 runs to 14 residues. V shed 4 bases, J shed 2 bases, and the junction held 3 bases outside the gene matches. In DNA, the CDR3 is TGTGCCAGTAGTACCCGGGAGGCCACAGATACGCAGTATTTT. It codes for CASSTREATDTQYF.

This clonotype came up many times. The chain recombines TRBV7-6 with TRBJ2-7; no reliable D call. The CDR3 extends over 14 amino acids. Trimming shortened V by 1 base and J by 1 base, and 8 bases separated the two germline ends. Germline V lookup: CDR1 SGHVS, CDR2 FNYEAQ. The CDR3 nucleotides are TGTGCCAGCAGCTTAGGGGCAGATTCCTACGAGCAGTACTTC. This translates into CASSLGADSYEQYF.

The chain uses TRBV2 and TRBJ2-1, with 7 bases lining up with TRBD2. The CDR3 covers 17 residues. The germline V gene has CDR1 SNHLY and CDR2 FYNNEI. V lost 0 bases and J lost 0; bases outside the gene matches: 5. DNA for the CDR3: TGTGCCAGCAGTGAAGCAACTAGCGTAGCCTCCTACAATGAGCAGTTCTTC. Its translation: CASSEATSVASYNEQFF.

This clonotype came up a few times. This chain connects TRBV5-1 to TRBJ2-1; 10 nucleotides match TRBD2. J gave up 2 bases and V 4 bases, and 6 bases lay outside the gene matches. Germline V gene data show CDR1 as SGHRS and CDR2 as YFSETQ. This CDR3 comprises 16 residues. The CDR3 nucleotides are TGCGCCAGCAGCGTTCCCGGGACTAGCGCCTACAATGAGCAGTTCTTC. This sequence encodes CASSVPGTSAYNEQFF.

This clonotype has ten or more counts. This chain's CDR3 is CASGIVAQPQHF. The CDR3 region has the DNA TGTGCCAGTGGGATCGTCGCCCAGCCCCAGCATTTT. The J gene is TRBJ1-5, the V gene TRBV2; D is ambiguous. Looked up from germline, CDR1 is SNHLY and CDR2 is FYNNEI. The CDR3 is 12 residues long. V shed 9 bases and J shed 7 bases, with 13 bases lying between them.

To note about this clonotype: One junction end does not reproduce the germline sequence, and a read error may be involved. V and J are TRBV20-1 and TRBJ1-2; tentative D call: TRBD1 (6 bases). Germline-derived CDR1 and CDR2 are DFQATT and SNEGSKA (reference sequence). CDR3 length: 12 amino acids. CDR3 sequence (DNA): TGCATTGCTAGGGGGGTTGACTATGGCTACACCTTC. It specifies CIARGVDYGYTF.

V gene TRBV23-1 combines with J gene TRBJ2-2, with D tentatively TRBD2 (6 bases). TRBV23-1 is flagged as an ORF with uncertain function. Trimming took off 0 bases at V and 6 bases at J, with 17 bases between the two ends. CDR3 length: 17 residues. CDR3 sequence (DNA): TGCGCCAGCAGTCAATCGGGAGCGTCTAGCGTGTCCGGGGAGCTGTTTTTT. As protein: CASSQSGASSVSGELFF.

This clonotype was found a few times. This chain joins TRBV19 and TRBJ2-5, with 15 bases that match TRBD2. CDR1 LNHDA and CDR2 SQIVND come from the germline V gene (reference sequence). V was pared by 5 bases and J by 4 bases, with 11 bases of the junction left unmatched. This CDR3 is built from 18 residues. The CDR3 DNA reads TGTGCCAGTAGTCCTGGACTAGCGGGAGGGCGCCCGATAGAGACCCAGTACTTC. Translating it yields CASSPGLAGGRPIETQYF.

The rearrangement uses TRBV18 and TRBJ1-2; TRBD1 might be the D (5 bases). Between the trimmed V and J ends, which lost 3 bases and 6 bases, there was a span of 14 bases. The germline V gene encodes CDR1 KGHSH and CDR2 LQKENI. The CDR3 spans 14 residues. The CDR3 coding sequence is TGTGCCAGCTCACCCCTGGGGCCGCTGAATGGCTACACCTTC. Its protein is CASSPLGPLNGYTF.

This rearrangement joins TRBV9 to TRBJ1-1, with D unresolved. The CDR3 has 14 residues. V was clipped by 0 bases and J by 1 base, with 7 bases between them. Germline V gene data show CDR1 as SGDLS and CDR2 as YYNGEE. The CDR3 bases are TGTGCCAGCAGCGTAGCCAGCCAGAACACTGAAGCTTTCTTT. Protein sequence: CASSVASQNTEAFF.

V usage is TRBV19 and J usage is TRBJ1-2; the D is unclear. There are 12 residues in the CDR3. Germline V CDR1 and CDR2: LNHDA, SQIVND (reference sequence). V was shortened by 3 bases and J by 1 base, with 3 bases between the two germline ends. CDR3 in amino acids: CASSINNYGYTF. The CDR3 region has the DNA TGTGCCAGTAGTATCAATAACTATGGCTACACCTTC.

This clonotype was seen a handful of times. This chain links TRBV7-9 with TRBJ1-2, with 8 bases fitting TRBD1. After removal of 5 bases from V and 8 bases from J, the junction contained 7 bases not matched to a gene. Germline loops: CDR1 SEHNR, CDR2 FQNEAQ (reference sequence). This CDR3 has 13 residues. CDR3 sequence reads: CASSPSDRDGYTF. As DNA, the CDR3 is TGTGCCAGCAGCCCCTCGGACAGGGACGGCTACACCTTC.

The chain has TRBV20-1 and TRBJ2-5; 10 positions agree with TRBD2. Germline loops: CDR1 DFQATT, CDR2 SNEGSKA (reference sequence). The V and J ends lost 6 bases and 4 bases, in that order; junction bases with no gene match: 11. The CDR3 runs 15 residues. The CDR3 region is CSAIFLAGETETQYF. CDR3 DNA sequence: TGCAGTGCCATATTTCTAGCGGGGGAGACAGAGACCCAGTACTTC.

This clonotype was seen ten or more times. The chain combines TRBV7-3 with TRBJ2-6; D ambiguous. The V end was cut by 2 bases, the J end by 2 bases, with 7 bases between. CDR3 length equals 15 residues. Germline lookup yields CDR1 SGHTA and CDR2 FQGTGA. The CDR3 DNA follows: TGTGCCAGCAGCTTATGGGTTGCTGGGGCCAACGTCCTGACTTTC. Its translation is CASSLWVAGANVLTF.

This clonotype was picked up a small number of times. V and J are TRBV6-1 and TRBJ2-7; possible D gene TRBD1, 5 bases. Germline V gives CDR1 MNHNS, CDR2 SASEGT. The CDR3 is 15 residues long. The V end lost 2 bases, the J end lost 2 bases, and 13 bases lay between the germline ends. CDR3 nucleotide sequence: TGTGCCAGCAGTGAATTCGAGACAGCCACCTACGAGCAGTACTTC. This codes for CASSEFETATYEQYF.

This clonotype showed up many times. Here the CDR3 reads CASSYAPEKGYEQFF. The CDR3 coding sequence is TGTGCCAGCAGCTATGCTCCGGAGAAGGGATATGAGCAGTTCTTC. The chain recombines TRBV7-8 with TRBJ2-1; D gene ambiguous. The length of the CDR3 is 15 residues. Trimming stripped 4 bases from V and 8 bases from J, with 18 bases between. Germline CDR1 and CDR2: SGHVS and FQNEAQ.

This clonotype has just a few counts. A much larger clone is a single base away; this may be a read error. The J gene is TRBJ1-2, the V gene TRBV20-1; D is uncertain. The germline V gene encodes CDR1 DFQATT and CDR2 SNEGSKA (reference sequence). The CDR3 extends over 13 amino acids. CDR3 sequence reads: CSARGGNTYGHTF. As DNA, the CDR3 is TGCAGTGCTAGGGGAGGGAATACATATGGCCACACCTTC.

This clonotype was counted ten times or more. The chain recombines TRBV28 with TRBJ2-1; D gene uncertain. V lost 3 bases, J lost 4 bases, and 13 bases lay in between. Germline loops: CDR1 MDHEN, CDR2 SYDVKM. This CDR3 has 15 amino acids. The CDR3, as DNA: TGTGCCAGCAGTTTTCAATCTCGGAGATACAATGAGCAGTTCTTC. It translates to CASSFQSRRYNEQFF.

V and J are TRBV20-1 and TRBJ2-3, with 11 bases identical to TRBD2. V shed 6 bases and J 3 bases; nucleotides not matched to a gene: 8. Germline V gene sequence: CDR1 DFQATT, CDR2 SNEGSKA (reference sequence). The CDR3 runs to 15 residues. CDR3 DNA sequence: TGCAGTGCGCAAACTAGCGGGAGCTGGACAGATACGCAGTATTTT. It translates to CSAQTSGSWTDTQYF.

This clonotype was seen only a few times. The chain uses TRBV20-1 and TRBJ2-6; D gene uncertain. Germline CDR1 DFQATT, CDR2 SNEGSKA (reference sequence). Between the trimmed V and J ends, which lost 0 bases and 0 bases, there was a span of 6 bases. The CDR3 extends over 15 amino acids. CDR3 residues: CSAREGNSGANVLTF. In nucleotides, the CDR3 is TGCAGTGCTAGAGAGGGAAACTCTGGGGCCAACGTCCTGACTTTC.

The V gene is TRBV20-1, the J gene TRBJ2-1; TRBD2 aligns across 11 bases. Per germline, CDR1 DFQATT and CDR2 SNEGSKA (reference sequence). The CDR3 extends over 17 amino acids. V shed 3 bases and J 5 bases; nucleotides not matched to a gene: 12. CDR3 DNA sequence: TGCAGTGCTAGGCCCCCTATAGCGGGAGGGGGGGACAATGAGCAGTTCTTC. Its protein product is CSARPPIAGGGDNEQFF.

This clonotype was seen more than once but under ten times. The rearrangement uses TRBV19 and TRBJ1-2; 9 bases agree with TRBD1. Trimming at V came to 0 bases and at J to 4 bases, leaving 15 bases not matched to a gene. Germline lookup yields CDR1 LNHDA and CDR2 SQIVND (reference sequence). CDR3 length: 19 amino acids. CDR3 sequence reads: CASSIDRSATNRGLYGYTF. The CDR3 DNA follows: TGTGCCAGTAGTATAGATCGATCGGCTACGAACAGGGGGCTCTATGGCTACACCTTC.

The chain has TRBV10-3 and TRBJ2-1, with TRBD2 matching 13 bases. CDR1 and CDR2 from the germline V gene are ENHRY and SYGVKD. This CDR3 spans 16 amino acids. Losses at the gene ends were 1 base for V and 7 bases for J; bases not matched to a gene: 4. The CDR3 nucleotides read TGTGCCATCAGTGAGTTAGGACTAGCGGGGGTTAATGAGCAGTTCTTC. Protein sequence: CAISELGLAGVNEQFF.

This clonotype was found many times. The J gene is TRBJ2-5, the V gene TRBV11-2; 15 nucleotides match TRBD2. The CDR3 is 16 residues long. The junction had 4 bases not matched to a gene; V was cut back by 4 bases and J by 4 bases. From germline, CDR1 is SGHAT and CDR2 FQNNGV. The CDR3 nucleotides are TGTGCCAGCAGCTCGGGACTAGCGGGAGGTGGAGAGACCCAGTACTTC. Translated, it gives CASSSGLAGGGETQYF.

There are many counts of this clonotype. The gene calls are TRBV5-4 and TRBJ2-2; 11 bases are shared with TRBD1. The germline V gene has CDR1 SGHNT and CDR2 YYREEE (reference sequence). Trimming removed 4 bases from V and 5 bases from J; junction bases left unmatched: 7. This CDR3 has 16 amino acids. The CDR3 coding sequence is TGTGCCAGCAGCCCTCCGGGACAGGGGGTTACCGGGGAGCTGTTTTTT. This encodes CASSPPGQGVTGELFF.

V usage is TRBV19 and J usage is TRBJ1-1, with 9 bases that match TRBD1. Trimming at V came to 6 bases and at J to 2 bases, leaving 4 bases not matched to a gene. The germline gives CDR1 LNHDA, CDR2 SQIVND (reference sequence). This CDR3 comprises 14 residues. The CDR3 DNA follows: TGTGCCAGTAGCACACAGGGGGCAAACACTGAAGCTTTCTTT. The encoded protein is CASSTQGANTEAFF.

The sample holds a few counts of this clonotype. CDR3 sequence (DNA): TGCAGCGTTCACGGTTGGACCGCCGGGGAGCTGTTTTTT. Its translation: CSVHGWTAGELFF. The chain employs TRBV29-1 and TRBJ2-2; unclear D gene. With 5 bases removed from V and 6 bases from J, the gap between germline ends came to 13 bases. This CDR3 region has 13 residues. From germline, CDR1 is SQVTM and CDR2 ANQGSEA.